This TCR beta chain appears in the sequencing data of a study of T cells of healthy individuals. TCRdb analysed the 5' RACE reads with MiXCR anew, one entry per CDR3 protein. The sample shows about 41,000 distinct CDR3 sequences, 3.5% to 5.5% of them seen only once. Trimming pared 0 bases from V and 9 bases from J, leaving 9 bases between. In germline, CDR1 is SGHTA, CDR2 FQGNSA. The CDR3 length is 13 residues. This clonotype was counted a few times. The chain is built from TRBV7-2 and TRBJ2-1; no clear D gene. The receptor was isolated from a human donor in good health. As DNA, the CDR3 is TGTGCCAGCAGCTTAGCGCTGCGGACTGAGCAGTTCTTC. Protein: CASSLALRTEQFF.